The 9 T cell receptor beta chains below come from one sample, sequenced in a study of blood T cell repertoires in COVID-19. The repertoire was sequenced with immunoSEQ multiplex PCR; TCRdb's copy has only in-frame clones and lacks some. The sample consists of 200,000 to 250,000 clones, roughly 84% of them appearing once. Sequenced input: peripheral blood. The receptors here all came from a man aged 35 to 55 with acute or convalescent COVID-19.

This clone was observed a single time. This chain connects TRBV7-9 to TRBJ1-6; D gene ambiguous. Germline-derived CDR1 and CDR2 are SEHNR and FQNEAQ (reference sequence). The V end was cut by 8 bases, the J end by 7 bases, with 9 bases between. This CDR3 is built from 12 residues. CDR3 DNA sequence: TGTGCCAGCGGAGGCAGGAATTCACCCCTCCACTTT. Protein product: CASGGRNSPLHF.

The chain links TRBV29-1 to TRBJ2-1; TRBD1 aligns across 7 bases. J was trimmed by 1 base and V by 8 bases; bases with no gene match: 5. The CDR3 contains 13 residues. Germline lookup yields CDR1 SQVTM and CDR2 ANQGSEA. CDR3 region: CSLYRGSYNEQFF. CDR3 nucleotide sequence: TGCAGCCTCTACAGGGGTTCCTACAATGAGCAGTTCTTC.

CDR3: CASSTAGGQKTQYF. For the CDR3, the DNA is TGTGCCAGTAGTACTGCGGGGGGGCAAAAGACCCAGTACTTC. The chain employs TRBV19 and TRBJ2-5, with 9 bases identical to TRBD2. Trimming at V came to 4 bases and at J to 6 bases, leaving 6 bases not matched to a gene. The length of the CDR3 is 14 residues. Germline V gene data show CDR1 as LNHDA and CDR2 as SQIVND (reference sequence).

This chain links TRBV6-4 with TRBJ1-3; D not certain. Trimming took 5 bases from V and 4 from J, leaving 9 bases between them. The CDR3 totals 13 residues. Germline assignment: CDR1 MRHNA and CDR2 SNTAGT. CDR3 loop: CASSQNGGNTIYF. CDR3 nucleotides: TGTGCCAGCAGTCAAAACGGGGGAAACACCATATATTTT.

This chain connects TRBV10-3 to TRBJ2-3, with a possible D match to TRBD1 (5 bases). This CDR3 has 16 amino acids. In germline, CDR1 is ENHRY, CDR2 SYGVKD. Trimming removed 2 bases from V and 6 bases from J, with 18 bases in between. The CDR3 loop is CAISESREPTSDTQYF. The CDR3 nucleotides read TGTGCCATCAGTGAGAGCAGGGAACCAACCTCGGATACGCAGTATTTT.

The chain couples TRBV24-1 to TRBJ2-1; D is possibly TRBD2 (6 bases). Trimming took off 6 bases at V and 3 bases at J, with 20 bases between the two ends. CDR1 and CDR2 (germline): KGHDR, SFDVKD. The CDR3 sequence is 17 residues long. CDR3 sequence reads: CATSPGGDFGFYNEQFF. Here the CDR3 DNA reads TGTGCCACCAGTCCCGGGGGAGATTTTGGGTTCTACAATGAGCAGTTCTTC.

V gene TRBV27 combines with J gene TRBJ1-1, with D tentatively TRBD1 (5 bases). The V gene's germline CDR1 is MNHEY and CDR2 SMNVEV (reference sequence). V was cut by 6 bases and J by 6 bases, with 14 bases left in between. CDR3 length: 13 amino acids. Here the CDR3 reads CASRIGEGPEAFF. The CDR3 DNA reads TGTGCCAGCAGAATAGGGGAGGGCCCTGAAGCTTTCTTT.

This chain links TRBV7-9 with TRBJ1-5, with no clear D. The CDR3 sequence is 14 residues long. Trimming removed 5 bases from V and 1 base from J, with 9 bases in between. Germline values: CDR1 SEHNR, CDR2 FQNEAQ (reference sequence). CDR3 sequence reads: CASSMDLSNQPQHF. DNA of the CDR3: TGTGCCAGCAGCATGGACTTAAGCAATCAGCCCCAGCATTTT.

This CDR3 is CASSRQGTTEQFF. CDR3 bases: TGTGCCAGCAGCCGACAGGGCACGACTGAGCAGTTCTTC. V is TRBV12-3 or TRBV12-4 and J is TRBJ2-1; 7 bases are shared with TRBD1. Losses at the gene ends were 6 bases for V and 9 bases for J; bases not matched to a gene: 8. This CDR3 contains 13 residues.